This T cell receptor beta chain stems from a study of beta chain features in type 1 diabetes. Findings and limits, study-wide: Within each of all four CD4+ subsets, Type 1 diabetes patients had TCRB CDR3s that were moderately but significantly shorter.

The entirety of the isolated RNA underwent reverse transcription, so expressed TCRB transcripts were sequenced. Sequenced by immunoSEQ multiplex PCR; TCRdb stores in-frame clones only, minus some. The sample gives approximately 70,000 clones, approximately 47% of which show up once; 0.7% is in the top ten. This CDR3 has 16 residues. The V gene's germline CDR1 is SGHVS and CDR2 FNYEAQ. The V and J ends lost 6 bases and 3 bases, in that order; junction bases with no gene match: 12. Regarding this clone: Its target is unknown.

The TCR comes from a man in his thirties or forties with type 1 diabetes. Sequencing input: central memory CD4+ T cells from blood. The genes are TRBV7-6 and TRBJ2-3; 7 nucleotides match TRBD1. The CDR3 DNA follows: TGTGCCAGCAGTTTCCTACAGGGGACGTCGACAGATACGCAGTATTTT. Amino acid sequence: CASSFLQGTSTDTQYF.